The rows below give T cell receptor beta chains drawn from one sample of a study of shared clonotypes between healthy human individuals. Profiling relied on immunoSEQ multiplex PCR, and the TCRdb table lists in-frame clones only, not all of them. The data show under 850,000 clones, 55% to 80% seen once. Material: memory CD4+ T cells sorted from blood. These receptors came from a woman aged 25-40 years in good health. Both conserved end residues are part of each CDR3. The D gene is left open where the match is weak. Only some rows state a clone size, as once, few, many or a class for expanded clones.

D gene	V gene	J gene	clone size	CDR3 protein	CDR3 DNA
NA	TRBV2	TRBJ1-1	NA	CASRLATEAFF	TGTGCCAGCCGTTTGGCCACTGAAGCTTTCTTT
TRBD2	TRBV18	TRBJ2-1	NA	CASSRTSGNEQFF	TGTGCCAGCTCACGGACTAGCGGGAATGAGCAGTTCTTC
NA	TRBV28	TRBJ1-2	few	CASSVVEQGYTF	TGTGCCAGCAGTGTTGTTGAGCAGGGCTACACCTTC
NA	TRBV5-4	TRBJ2-3	NA	CASSLSFGDVRNTQYF	TGTGCCAGCAGCTTGAGTTTCGGGGACGTTAGGAATACGCAGTATTTT
NA	TRBV30	TRBJ2-5	NA	CAWSKNPWETQYF	TGTGCCTGGAGTAAGAATCCCTGGGAGACCCAGTACTTC
TRBD2	TRBV29-1	TRBJ2-2	NA	CSVEAGTTLTGELFF	TGCAGCGTTGAAGCCGGGACTACCCTCACCGGGGAGCTGTTTTTT
NA	TRBV29-1	TRBJ2-2	NA	CSVGVTGELFF	TGCAGCGTTGGGGTCACCGGGGAGCTGTTTTTT
NA	TRBV10-3	TRBJ2-7	few	CAISISGNSADEQYF	TGTGCCATCAGCATTTCCGGAAATTCCGCGGACGAGCAGTACTTC
NA	TRBV7-2	TRBJ2-1	NA	CASSQTALAPNEQFF	TGTGCCAGCAGCCAAACCGCACTAGCCCCCAATGAGCAGTTCTTC
NA	TRBV27	TRBJ1-1	many	CASSGGYNTEAFF	TGTGCCAGCAGTGGGGGGTACAACACTGAAGCTTTCTTT
NA	TRBV25-1	TRBJ2-1	NA	CASSASLGDNEQFF	TGTGCCAGCAGTGCCAGTTTGGGGGACAATGAGCAGTTCTTC
NA	TRBV7-3	TRBJ2-3	NA	CASSSAAATGTDTQYF	TGTGCCAGCAGCTCAGCCGCGGCCACGGGTACAGATACGCAGTATTTT
TRBD1	TRBV29-1	TRBJ1-2	few	CSVGQGRGYTF	TGCAGCGTGGGACAGGGTCGGGGCTACACCTTC
NA	TRBV2	TRBJ1-2	few	CASSGAGTMDGYTF	TGTGCCAGCAGTGGGGCCGGGACCATGGATGGCTACACCTTC
TRBD2	TRBV29-1	TRBJ2-1	NA	CSVEVREAGEQFF	TGCAGCGTTGAAGTGCGGGAGGCGGGTGAGCAGTTCTTC
NA	TRBV5-6	TRBJ2-7	NA	CASSLDAYEQYF	TGTGCCAGCAGCTTGGACGCCTACGAGCAGTACTTC
NA	TRBV15	TRBJ2-3	NA	CATSRDFQRNTDTQYF	TGTGCCACCAGCAGAGATTTTCAGCGTAACACAGATACGCAGTATTTT
NA	TRBV19	TRBJ2-3	NA	CASSIGTASTDTQYF	TGTGCCAGTAGTATTGGAACTGCTAGCACAGATACGCAGTATTTT
NA	TRBV28	TRBJ2-1	NA	CASSLGGRDNEQFF	TGTGCCAGCAGTTTAGGTGGCAGGGACAATGAGCAGTTCTTC
NA	TRBV5-6	TRBJ2-6	NA	CASNLRTTISGANVLTF	TGTGCCAGCAACTTAAGGACAACTATCTCTGGGGCCAACGTCCTGACTTTC
NA	TRBV6-1	TRBJ1-4	NA	CAGAEGEPNEKLFF	TGTGCCGGAGCGGAGGGTGAGCCTAATGAAAAACTGTTTTTT
TRBD1	TRBV28	TRBJ2-1	NA	CASSLPGQGGLEQFF	TGTGCCAGCAGTCTGCCGGGACAGGGGGGGTTGGAGCAGTTCTTC
TRBD2	TRBV18	TRBJ2-7	NA	CASSLAPLADSYEQYF	TGTGCCAGCTCTCTTGCCCCACTAGCGGACTCCTACGAGCAGTACTTC
NA	TRBV27	TRBJ1-5	NA	CASRGGSNTGNQPQHF	TGTGCCAGCAGAGGGGGGTCTAATACCGGTAATCAGCCCCAGCATTTT
NA	TRBV5-6	TRBJ1-5	few	CASSYGLRGQPQHF	TGTGCCAGCAGCTACGGCCTCAGAGGTCAGCCCCAGCATTTT
NA	TRBV10-1	TRBJ1-5	NA	CASQKDSNQPQHF	TGCGCCAGCCAGAAAGATAGCAATCAGCCCCAGCATTTT
NA	TRBV6-5	TRBJ1-1	NA	CASSYGGNTEAFF	TGTGCCAGCAGTTACGGGGGGAACACTGAAGCTTTCTTT
NA	TRBV6-5	TRBJ1-6	NA	CASSYSGRGSPLHF	TGTGCCAGCAGTTACTCTGGCAGGGGTTCACCCCTCCACTTT
NA	TRBV7-9	TRBJ2-1	NA	CASSTQQTRTVPRHNEQFF	TGTGCCAGCAGCACCCAACAAACCCGGACAGTTCCTCGGCACAATGAGCAGTTCTTC
NA	TRBV27	TRBJ2-7	few	CASSLTRGDEQYF	TGTGCCAGCAGTCTGACACGGGGCGACGAGCAGTACTTC
NA	TRBV7-3	TRBJ1-1	NA	CASSLKVNTEAFF	TGTGCCAGCAGCTTAAAAGTGAACACTGAAGCTTTCTTT